The clone carrying this T cell receptor beta chain was detected ten times or more. The antigen is undetermined. Genomic DNA acted as the template from which TCR beta VDJ combination and CDR3 sequence profiling were carried out. TCRdb passed the reads through MiXCR, listing each CDR3 protein once. The table lists 130,000 or so distinct CDR3 sequences, 41% of them singletons. These data come from a study of CD8+CD57+ T cells in acquired aplastic anemia. About the research overall: Sorted CD4+ and CD8+ cells gave a mean 3.2 ug DNA, range about 0.19 to 27.4 ug. CD4+ cell libraries from healthy donors averaged approximately 10 million reads.

The germline CDR1 and CDR2 sequences are DFQATT and SNEGSKA (reference sequence). The length of the CDR3 is 13 residues. V dropped 4 bases and J dropped 0 bases, with 7 bases sitting between them. Broader study findings: Researchers report that 25 to 30 CD8+ CDR3 sequences appeared in both patients and controls. Researchers reported that CD8+ Simpson's diversity was not significantly different in patients versus controls.

V and J are TRBV20-1 and TRBJ1-5; no definite D call. This TCR was sampled from a human donor in good health, serving as a control. Sequenced input: sorted CD4+, CD8+, or CD8+CD57+ T cells (not recorded which) from PBMCs. CDR3 loop: CSAIGDSNQPQHF. CDR3 DNA sequence: TGCAGTGCTATCGGGGATAGCAATCAGCCCCAGCATTTT.